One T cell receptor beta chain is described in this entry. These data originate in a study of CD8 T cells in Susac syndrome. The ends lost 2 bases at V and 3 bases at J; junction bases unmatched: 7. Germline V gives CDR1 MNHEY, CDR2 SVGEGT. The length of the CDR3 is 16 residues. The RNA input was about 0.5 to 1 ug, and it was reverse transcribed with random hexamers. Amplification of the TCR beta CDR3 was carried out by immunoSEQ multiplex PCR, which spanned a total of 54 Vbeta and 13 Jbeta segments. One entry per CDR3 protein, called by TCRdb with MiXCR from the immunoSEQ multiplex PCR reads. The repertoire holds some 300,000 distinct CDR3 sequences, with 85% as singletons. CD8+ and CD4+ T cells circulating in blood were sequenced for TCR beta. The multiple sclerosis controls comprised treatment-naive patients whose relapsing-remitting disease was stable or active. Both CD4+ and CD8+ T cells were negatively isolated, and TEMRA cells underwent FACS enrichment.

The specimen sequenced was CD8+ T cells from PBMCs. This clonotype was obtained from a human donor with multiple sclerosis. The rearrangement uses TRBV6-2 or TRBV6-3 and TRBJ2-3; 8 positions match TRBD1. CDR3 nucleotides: TGTGCCAGCAGTTACCCCAGGGGGCGGTCAACAGATACGCAGTATTTT. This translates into CASSYPRGRSTDTQYF.